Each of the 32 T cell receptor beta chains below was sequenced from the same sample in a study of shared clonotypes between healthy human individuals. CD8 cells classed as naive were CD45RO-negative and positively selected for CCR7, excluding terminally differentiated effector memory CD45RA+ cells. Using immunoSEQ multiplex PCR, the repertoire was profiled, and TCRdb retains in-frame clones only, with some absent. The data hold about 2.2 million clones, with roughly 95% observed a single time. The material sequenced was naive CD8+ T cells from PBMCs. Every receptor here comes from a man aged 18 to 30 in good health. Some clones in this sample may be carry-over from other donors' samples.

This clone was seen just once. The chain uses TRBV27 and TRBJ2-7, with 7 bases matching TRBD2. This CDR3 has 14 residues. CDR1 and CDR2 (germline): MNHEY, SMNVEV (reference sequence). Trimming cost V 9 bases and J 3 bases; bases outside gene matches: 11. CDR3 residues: CASSKGGSRYEQYF. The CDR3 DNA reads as TGTGCCAGTAGCAAGGGAGGGTCCCGCTACGAGCAGTACTTC.

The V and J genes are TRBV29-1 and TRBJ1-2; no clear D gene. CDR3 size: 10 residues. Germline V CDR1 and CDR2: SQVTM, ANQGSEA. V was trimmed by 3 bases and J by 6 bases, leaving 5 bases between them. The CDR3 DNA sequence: TGCAGCGTTGAGATCGATGGCTACACCTTC. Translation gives CSVEIDGYTF.

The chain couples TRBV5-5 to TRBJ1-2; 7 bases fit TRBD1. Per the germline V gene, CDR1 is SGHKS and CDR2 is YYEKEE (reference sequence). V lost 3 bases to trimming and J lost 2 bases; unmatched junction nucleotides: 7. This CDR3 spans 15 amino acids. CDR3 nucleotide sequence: TGTGCCAGCAGCTCGACCAAGACAGGGAACTATGGCTACACCTTC. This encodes CASSSTKTGNYGYTF.

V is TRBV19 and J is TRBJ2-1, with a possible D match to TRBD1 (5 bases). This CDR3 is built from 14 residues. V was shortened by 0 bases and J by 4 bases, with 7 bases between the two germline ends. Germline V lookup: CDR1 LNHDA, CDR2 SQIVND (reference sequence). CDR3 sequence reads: CASSIDREYNEQFF. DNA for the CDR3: TGTGCCAGTAGTATAGACAGGGAATACAATGAGCAGTTCTTC.

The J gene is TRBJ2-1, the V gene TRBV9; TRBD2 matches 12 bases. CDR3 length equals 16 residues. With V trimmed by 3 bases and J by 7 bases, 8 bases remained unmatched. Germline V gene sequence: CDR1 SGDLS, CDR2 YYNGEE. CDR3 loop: CASSDPTSGRINEQFF. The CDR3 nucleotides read TGTGCCAGCAGCGACCCCACTAGCGGGAGGATAAATGAGCAGTTCTTC.

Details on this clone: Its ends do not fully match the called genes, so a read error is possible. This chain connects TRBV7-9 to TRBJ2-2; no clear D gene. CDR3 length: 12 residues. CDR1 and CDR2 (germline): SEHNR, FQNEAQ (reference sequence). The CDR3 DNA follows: TGTGCCAGCAGGTTAGAGGCCGGGGAGCTGTTTTTT. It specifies CASRLEAGELFF.

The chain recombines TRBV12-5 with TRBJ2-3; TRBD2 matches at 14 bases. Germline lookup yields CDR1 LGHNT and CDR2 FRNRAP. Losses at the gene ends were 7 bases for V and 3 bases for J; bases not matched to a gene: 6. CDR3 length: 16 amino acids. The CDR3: CASAPGTSGSTDTQYF. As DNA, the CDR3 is TGTGCTAGTGCCCCCGGGACTAGCGGGAGTACAGATACGCAGTATTTT.

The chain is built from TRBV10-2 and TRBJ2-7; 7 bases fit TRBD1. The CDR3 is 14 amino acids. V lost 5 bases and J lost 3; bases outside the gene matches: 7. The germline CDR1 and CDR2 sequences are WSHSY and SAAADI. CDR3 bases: TGCGCCAGCAGTTACGACGGGACAGACTACGAGCAGTACTTC. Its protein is CASSYDGTDYEQYF.

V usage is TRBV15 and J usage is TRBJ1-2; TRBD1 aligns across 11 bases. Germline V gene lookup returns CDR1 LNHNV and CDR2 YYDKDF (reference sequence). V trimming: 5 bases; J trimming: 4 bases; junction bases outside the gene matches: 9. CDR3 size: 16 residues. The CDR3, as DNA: TGTGCCACCAGCCCTTCTTGGACAGGGGGCGTCTATGGCTACACCTTC. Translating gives CATSPSWTGGVYGYTF.

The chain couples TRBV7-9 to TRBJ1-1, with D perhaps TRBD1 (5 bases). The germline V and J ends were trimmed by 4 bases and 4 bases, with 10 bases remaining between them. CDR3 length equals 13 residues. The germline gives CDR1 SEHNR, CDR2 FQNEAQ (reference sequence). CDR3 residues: CASSSRGSTEAFF. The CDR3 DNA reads TGTGCCAGCAGCTCCCGGGGCTCCACTGAAGCTTTCTTT.

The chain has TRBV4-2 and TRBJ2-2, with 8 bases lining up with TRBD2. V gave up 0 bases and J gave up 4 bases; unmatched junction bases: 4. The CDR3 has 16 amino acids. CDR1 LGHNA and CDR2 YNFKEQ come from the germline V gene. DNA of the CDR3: TGTGCCAGCAGCCAAGACAGACTAGCGAGCACCGGGGAGCTGTTTTTT. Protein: CASSQDRLASTGELFF.

CDR3 nucleotides: TGTGCCAGCAGCCCTCTTGCAGGGGCCATAACCGGGGAGCTGTTTTTT. It specifies CASSPLAGAITGELFF. The chain is built from TRBV7-6 and TRBJ2-2, with D possibly TRBD1 on 6 matching bases. Germline CDR1 is SGHVS and CDR2 is FNYEAQ. The CDR3 is made up of 16 amino acids. Trimming removed 5 bases from V and 5 bases from J, with 18 bases in between.

The CDR3 reads CASSLDIRRPGGNYEQYF. In nucleotides, the CDR3 is TGTGCCAGCAGCTTAGATATCCGACGGCCAGGGGGCAACTACGAGCAGTACTTC. This chain joins TRBV11-2 and TRBJ2-7; 8 positions match TRBD1. The ends lost 0 bases at V and 3 bases at J; junction bases unmatched: 13. Per the germline V gene, CDR1 is SGHAT and CDR2 is FQNNGV. The CDR3 spans 18 residues.

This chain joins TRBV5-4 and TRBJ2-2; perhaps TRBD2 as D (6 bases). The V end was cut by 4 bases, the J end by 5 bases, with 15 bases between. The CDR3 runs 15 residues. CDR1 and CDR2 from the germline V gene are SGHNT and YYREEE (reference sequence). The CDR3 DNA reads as TGTGCCAGCAGCGTGGACGGGAGTAGGACCGGGGAGCTGTTTTTT. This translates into CASSVDGSRTGELFF.

This chain's CDR3 is CASSLAQAYEQYF. The CDR3 DNA sequence: TGTGCCAGCAGCTTAGCGCAGGCCTACGAGCAGTACTTC. The V call is TRBV11-1, the J call TRBJ2-7; no firm D call. The CDR3 has 13 amino acids. Trimming removed 0 bases from V and 2 bases from J, with 5 bases in between. Germline CDR1 reads SGHAT; CDR2 reads FQDESV (reference sequence).

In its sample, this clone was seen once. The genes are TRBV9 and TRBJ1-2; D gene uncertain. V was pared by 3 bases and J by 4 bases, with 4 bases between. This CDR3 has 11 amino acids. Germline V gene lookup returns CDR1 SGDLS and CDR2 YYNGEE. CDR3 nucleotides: TGTGCCAGCAGCGGGTCCTATGGCTACACCTTC. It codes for CASSGSYGYTF.

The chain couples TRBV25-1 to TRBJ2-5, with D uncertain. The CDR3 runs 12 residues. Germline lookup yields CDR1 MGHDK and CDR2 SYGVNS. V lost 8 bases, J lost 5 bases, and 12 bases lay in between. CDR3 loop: CASRNGRETQYF. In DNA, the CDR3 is TGTGCCAGCCGAAACGGGCGGGAGACCCAGTACTTC.

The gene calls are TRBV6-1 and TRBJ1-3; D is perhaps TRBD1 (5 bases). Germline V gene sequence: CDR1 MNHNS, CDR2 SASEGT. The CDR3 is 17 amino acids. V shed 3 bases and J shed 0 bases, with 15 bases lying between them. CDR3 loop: CASSESGRVSSGNTIYF. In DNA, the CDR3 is TGTGCCAGCAGTGAGTCGGGACGGGTTAGCTCTGGAAACACCATATATTTT.

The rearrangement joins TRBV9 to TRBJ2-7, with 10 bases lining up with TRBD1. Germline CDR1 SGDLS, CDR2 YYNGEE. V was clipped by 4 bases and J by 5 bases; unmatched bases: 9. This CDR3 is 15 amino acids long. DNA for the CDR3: TGTGCCAGCAGCCCCGGAGGGACAGGGGTCCACGAGCAGTACTTC. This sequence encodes CASSPGGTGVHEQYF.

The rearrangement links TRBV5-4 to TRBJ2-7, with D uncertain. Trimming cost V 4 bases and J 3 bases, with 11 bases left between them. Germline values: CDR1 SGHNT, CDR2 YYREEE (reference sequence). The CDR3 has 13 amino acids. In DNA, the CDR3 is TGTGCCAGCAGCCCCGGGCACGACTACGAGCAGTACTTC. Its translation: CASSPGHDYEQYF.

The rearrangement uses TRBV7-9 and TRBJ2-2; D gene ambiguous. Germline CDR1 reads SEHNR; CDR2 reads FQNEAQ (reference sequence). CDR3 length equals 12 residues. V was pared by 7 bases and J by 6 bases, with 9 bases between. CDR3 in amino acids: CASTQRSGELFF. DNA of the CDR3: TGTGCCAGCACCCAGAGGTCCGGGGAGCTGTTTTTT.

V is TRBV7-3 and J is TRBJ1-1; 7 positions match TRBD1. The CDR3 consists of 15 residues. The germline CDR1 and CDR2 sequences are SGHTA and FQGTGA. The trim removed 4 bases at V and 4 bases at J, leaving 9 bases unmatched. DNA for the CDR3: TGTGCCAGCAGCTCCATCCAGGGGGGCGGCACTGAAGCTTTCTTT. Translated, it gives CASSSIQGGGTEAFF.

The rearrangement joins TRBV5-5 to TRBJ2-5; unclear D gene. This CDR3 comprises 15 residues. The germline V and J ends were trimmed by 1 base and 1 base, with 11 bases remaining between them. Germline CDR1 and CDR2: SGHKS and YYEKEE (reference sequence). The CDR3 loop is CASSLFRSAQETQYF. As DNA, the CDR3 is TGTGCCAGCAGCTTGTTTCGGTCAGCCCAAGAGACCCAGTACTTC.

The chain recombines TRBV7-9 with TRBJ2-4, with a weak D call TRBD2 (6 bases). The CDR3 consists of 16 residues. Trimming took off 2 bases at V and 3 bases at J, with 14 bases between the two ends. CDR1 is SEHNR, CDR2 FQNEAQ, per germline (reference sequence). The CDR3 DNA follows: TGTGCCAGCAGCTTACCTTCGGGAGAGGGCAAAAACATTCAGTACTTC. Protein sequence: CASSLPSGEGKNIQYF.

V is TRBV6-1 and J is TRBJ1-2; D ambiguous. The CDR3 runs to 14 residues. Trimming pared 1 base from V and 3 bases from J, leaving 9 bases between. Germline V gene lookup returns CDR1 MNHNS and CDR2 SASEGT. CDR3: CASSEGARHYGYTF. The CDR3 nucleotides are TGTGCCAGCAGTGAAGGTGCTCGACACTATGGCTACACCTTC.

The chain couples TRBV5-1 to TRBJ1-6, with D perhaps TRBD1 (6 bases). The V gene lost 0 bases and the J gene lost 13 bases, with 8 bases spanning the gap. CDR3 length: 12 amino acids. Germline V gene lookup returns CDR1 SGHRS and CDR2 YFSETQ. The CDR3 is CASSLGQVPLHF. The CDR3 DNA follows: TGCGCCAGCAGCTTGGGACAGGTGCCCCTCCACTTT.

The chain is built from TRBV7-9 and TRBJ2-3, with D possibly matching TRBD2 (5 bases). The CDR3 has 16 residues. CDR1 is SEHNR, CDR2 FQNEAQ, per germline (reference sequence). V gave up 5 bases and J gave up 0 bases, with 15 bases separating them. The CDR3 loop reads CASSPLGNGSTDTQYF. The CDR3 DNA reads TGTGCCAGCAGCCCCCTCGGGAACGGTAGCACAGATACGCAGTATTTT.

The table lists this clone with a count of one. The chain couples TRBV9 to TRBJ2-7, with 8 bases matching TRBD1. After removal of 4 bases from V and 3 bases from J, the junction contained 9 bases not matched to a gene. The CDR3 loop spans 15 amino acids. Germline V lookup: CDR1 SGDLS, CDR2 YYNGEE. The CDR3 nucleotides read TGTGCCAGCAGCCCAACAGGGGGGACCGTCTACGAGCAGTACTTC. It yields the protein CASSPTGGTVYEQYF. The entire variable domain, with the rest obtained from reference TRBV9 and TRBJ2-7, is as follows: DSGVTQTPKHLITATGQRVTLRCSPRSGDLSVYWYQQSLDQGLQFLIQYYNGEERAKGNILERFSAQQFPDLHSELNLSSLELGDSALYFCASSPTGGTVYEQYFGPGTRLTVT.

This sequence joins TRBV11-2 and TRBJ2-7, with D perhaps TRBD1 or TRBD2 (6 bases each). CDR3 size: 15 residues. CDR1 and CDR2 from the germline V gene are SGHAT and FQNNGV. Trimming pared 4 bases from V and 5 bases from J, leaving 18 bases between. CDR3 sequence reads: CASSSRSGDTHEQYF. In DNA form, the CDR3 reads TGTGCCAGCAGCTCCCGGTCGGGGGACACCCACGAGCAGTACTTC.

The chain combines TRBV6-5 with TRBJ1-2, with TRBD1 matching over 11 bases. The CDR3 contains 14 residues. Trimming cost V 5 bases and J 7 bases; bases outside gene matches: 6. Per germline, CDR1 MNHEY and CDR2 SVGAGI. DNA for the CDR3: TGTGCCAGCAGTCCCGGACAGGGGGCTCTTGGCTACACCTTC. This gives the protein CASSPGQGALGYTF.

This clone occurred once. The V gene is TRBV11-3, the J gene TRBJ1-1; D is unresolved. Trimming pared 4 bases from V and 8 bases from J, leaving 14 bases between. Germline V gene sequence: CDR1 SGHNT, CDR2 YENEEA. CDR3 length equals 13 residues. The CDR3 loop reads CASSSGFTKEAFF. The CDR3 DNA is TGTGCCAGCAGCTCCGGTTTTACAAAAGAAGCTTTCTTT.

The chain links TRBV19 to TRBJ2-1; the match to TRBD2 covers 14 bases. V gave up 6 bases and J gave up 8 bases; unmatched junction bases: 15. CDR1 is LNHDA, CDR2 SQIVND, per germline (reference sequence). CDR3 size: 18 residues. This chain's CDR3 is CASSSRVRTSGGIYEQFF. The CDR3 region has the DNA TGTGCCAGTAGCTCTCGTGTCAGGACTAGCGGGGGGATTTATGAGCAGTTCTTC.